Listed below are T cell receptor beta chains from one sample, sequenced in a study of blood T cell repertoires in COVID-19. Here immunoSEQ multiplex PCR was the method, and the copy in TCRdb shows in-frame clones only, minus some. There are 210,000 or so clones in the sample; 84% occur only once, and 5.1% lies in the top ten. The specimen was peripheral blood. The receptors were gathered from a woman aged 70-85 years with active or convalescent COVID-19. The CDR3 runs from the conserved cysteine through the conserved F or W. The D gene is left open where the match is weak. Not every row has a clone size; where given, it reads once, few, many or a size class.

>NA|TRBJ2-7|NA|TRBV3-1/TRBV3-2
TGTGCCAGCAGCCAAGATGCGCGGGCCTACGAGCAGTACTTC
CASSQDARAYEQYF
>NA|TRBJ2-7|NA|TRBV12-1
TGTGCCAGCAGCTTACCCGGGACAGGGGGCTTTGGGGGGCGGGCTGCACCCTCCTACGAGCAGTACTTC
CASSLPGTGGFGGRAAPSYEQYF
>NA|TRBJ1-6|TRBD1|TRBV2
TGTGCCAGCAGAGATGACGGGACAGGGGGATCACCCCTCCACTTT
CASRDDGTGGSPLHF
>NA|TRBJ2-1|TRBD2|TRBV18
TGTGCCAGCTCACCACTGGGAGCGGGAGGGAGCTACAATGAGCAGTTCTTC
CASSPLGAGGSYNEQFF
>NA|TRBJ2-3|NA|TRBV27
TGTGCCAGCAGTTTAATCGGCCTGGGGGCGGGGGTAGATACGCAGTATTTT
CASSLIGLGAGVDTQYF
>NA|TRBJ1-5|NA|TRBV5-1
TGCGCCAGCAGCCCCCTAGGGGTTCAGGCCAATCAGCCCCAGCATTTT
CASSPLGVQANQPQHF
>NA|TRBJ2-7|TRBD2|TRBV2
TGTGCCAGCAGATACACTAGCGGGAGCTCCTACGAGCAGTACTTC
CASRYTSGSSYEQYF
>few|TRBJ2-3|NA|TRBV4-1
TGCGCCAGCAGCCAAGGAACGCGGGAGCAGTATTTT
CASSQGTREQYF
>NA|TRBJ1-1|TRBD1|TRBV3-1/TRBV3-2
TGTGCCAGCAGCCACACCGGGACAGGGTTCATGAACACTGAAGCTTTCTTT
CASSHTGTGFMNTEAFF
>few|TRBJ2-7|TRBD2|TRBV2
TGTGCCAGCAGTGAAGAGGGACTAGCGGGAGCCGAGCAGTACTTC
CASSEEGLAGAEQYF
>NA|TRBJ2-1|TRBD1|TRBV10-1
TGCGCCAGCAGTGAGTATGACAGGGGGTTTTCGTACAATGAGCAGTTCTTC
CASSEYDRGFSYNEQFF